This TCR beta chain appears in the sequencing data of a study of Graves' ophthalmopathy and Graves' hyperthyroidism. For the study at large: At initial diagnosis, peripheral blood was obtained, and this preceded any treatment.

The sample holds many counts of this clonotype. CDR3 length: 15 residues. V was shortened by 7 bases and J by 1 base, with 16 bases between the two germline ends. Germline assignment: CDR1 MNHNS and CDR2 SASEGT. The authors amplified TCR beta CDR3 regions, and they did so from RNA transcripts for repertoire sequencing. An initial RT-PCR round employing HTBI primers preceded a second-round multiplex PCR. TCRdb re-analysed the multiplex PCR reads in MiXCR, keeping a single row per CDR3 protein. The repertoire holds hundreds of thousands of distinct CDR3 sequences, with approximately 21% as singletons. Hyperthyroidism showing no ophthalmopathy within 18 months of follow-up was stable. Among the hyperthyroidism patients, all were newly diagnosed, aged 18 to 65, with under 2 months' duration. The diagnostic workup employed clinical symptoms, serum thyroxine, TRAb, thyroid ultrasound and orbital computed tomography.

The chain carries TRBV6-1 and TRBJ1-1; D perhaps matches TRBD1 (6 bases). This clonotype originated in a woman under 30 with stable Graves' hyperthyroidism. Some clones in this sample may be carry-over from other donors' samples. Sequencing was performed on peripheral blood. In nucleotides, the CDR3 is TGTGCCAGCACCAACAGGGCCAGAGCGAACACTGAAGCTTTCTTT. This encodes CASTNRARANTEAFF.